Reported below is one T cell receptor beta chain. Unstimulated Tregs (CD4+CD25+CD127-) and CD4+CD25- non-Tregs were sorted from PBMCs. With 5 bases removed from V and 0 bases from J, the gap between germline ends came to 11 bases. Germline loops: CDR1 SGHNT, CDR2 YENEEA. The CDR3 extends over 15 amino acids. The sample comes from a study of Tregs in tolerant kidney transplant recipients. Sequencing was performed with immunoSEQ multiplex PCR; in TCRdb, only in-frame clones are kept and a portion is missing. The profile shows 110,000 or so clones, roughly nine tenths of them singletons. The chain is built from TRBV11-3 and TRBJ2-1; D uncertain. This TCR came from a human donor in good health. Sequencing was done on a sample of CD4+ T cells from blood. This CDR3 reads CASSQGRTSYNEQFF. The CDR3 DNA reads as TGTGCCAGCAGCCAAGGTCGCACCTCCTACAATGAGCAGTTCTTC.